The rows below give T cell receptor beta chains drawn from one sample of a study of T-cell reconstitution after alpha-beta-depleted transplantation in children. TCRdb independently ran MiXCR on the PCR reads; one entry per CDR3 protein. The data contain 780,000 or so distinct CDR3 sequences, 16% of them singletons. Sequences were derived from PBMCs, mostly from graft donor cells, sampled 360 days after TCRalphabeta/CD19-depleted stem cell transplant. The receptors originated from a male patient younger than 18 who had a stem cell transplant for acute lymphoblastic leukemia, so the T cells may come from the graft donor. CDR3s include the opening cysteine and the closing phenylalanine or tryptophan. The D gene is left open where the match is weak. Where a row states a size, it is once, few, many or the class of an expanded clone; other rows omit it.

v_gene	abundance	j_gene	d_gene	CDR3nt	CDR3aa
TRBV29-1	many	TRBJ2-5	.	TGCAGCGCCGGGACATACCAAGAGACCCAGTACTTC	CSAGTYQETQYF
TRBV29-1	few	TRBJ2-7	TRBD1	TGCAGCGTTGGGACAGGGAGTTACGAGCAGTACTTC	CSVGTGSYEQYF
TRBV6-4	.	TRBJ2-3	.	TGTACTTATAGAGATACGCAGTATTTT	CTYRDTQYF
TRBV20-1	.	TRBJ2-7	TRBD1	TGCAGTGCGGACGATAAGGGACAGGGAACGTCCAACGAGCAGTACTTC	CSADDKGQGTSNEQYF
TRBV24-1	many	TRBJ2-7	.	TGTGCCACCAGAGTCCGTGCGGGACCAGACGAGCAGTACTTC	CATRVRAGPDEQYF
TRBV5-1	.	TRBJ2-2	TRBD2	TGCGCCAGCAGCTTGCTAGCGGCGTACACCGGGGAGCTGTTTTTT	CASSLLAAYTGELFF
TRBV20-1	many	TRBJ2-5	.	TGCAGTGCTCAAGGTAGACAAGAGACCCAGTACTTC	CSAQGRQETQYF
TRBV6-5	few	TRBJ1-5	TRBD1	TGTGCCAGCAGTTACTCGAAGGGTACCGGGACAGGGGGCAATCAGCCCCAGCATTTT	CASSYSKGTGTGGNQPQHF
TRBV11-2	.	TRBJ2-3	.	TGTGCCAGCAGCCAGCAAGGACGGAAAATTGGAGATACGCAGTATTTT	CASSQQGRKIGDTQYF
TRBV6-1	few	TRBJ2-3	TRBD1	TGTGCCAGCAGCCTTACCGGGACAGGGTTCATCGCAGATACGCAGTATTTT	CASSLTGTGFIADTQYF
TRBV20-1	.	TRBJ2-7	.	TGCAGTGGTACTAGGTCCGGGATAGGGCCTTACGAGCAGTACTTC	CSGTRSGIGPYEQYF
TRBV12-3/TRBV12-4	few	TRBJ2-7	.	TGTGCCAGCAGTTTTCAGAGGGGCAGGCAGTACTTC	CASSFQRGRQYF
TRBV13	.	TRBJ2-2	.	TGTGCCAGCAGCCCCCGTGAAAGTCCCGGGGAGCTGTTTTTT	CASSPRESPGELFF
TRBV12-5	many	TRBJ2-1	.	TGTGCTAGTGGTCCAACCCTCCTAGCGCTGACCTACAATGAGCAGTTCTTC	CASGPTLLALTYNEQFF
TRBV4-1	many	TRBJ2-7	.	TGCGCCAGCAGCCAAGTTTTAGACGAGCAGTACTTC	CASSQVLDEQYF
TRBV10-3	.	TRBJ2-7	.	TGTGCCATCGGGTCGGAGAGTTCCTACGAGCAGTACTTC	CAIGSESSYEQYF
TRBV5-1	few	TRBJ2-6	.	TGCGCCAGCACCCCTTGGCCTGGAAGCTCTGGGGCCAACGTCCTGACTTTC	CASTPWPGSSGANVLTF
TRBV5-1	.	TRBJ2-7	.	TGCGCCAGCAGCTATCAGGGAGAGCAGTACTTC	CASSYQGEQYF
TRBV24-1	many	TRBJ2-5	.	TGTGCCACCAGGGAAAGCGGCCAAGAGACCCAGTACTTC	CATRESGQETQYF
TRBV27	many	TRBJ2-7	.	TGTGCCAGCAGTTTGAAAGGGCCGCCCTACGAGCAGTACTTC	CASSLKGPPYEQYF
TRBV7-9	.	TRBJ2-1	.	TGTGCCAGCAGCGTCCCCACGACAAGATACAATGAGCAGTTCTTC	CASSVPTTRYNEQFF
TRBV7-2	few	TRBJ1-3	.	TGTGCCAGCAGCTTAGTCGGTGGCACCATATATTTT	CASSLVGGTIYF